The TCR beta chain under discussion was sequenced for a study of PD-L1 blockade in urothelial cancer. Overall study context: Blood was tested 3 weeks (second dose) and 6 weeks into treatment.

The CDR3 runs 16 residues. V was clipped by 0 bases and J by 3 bases, with 14 bases between them. Germline V gene data show CDR1 as SGHNT and CDR2 as YENEEA. Noted time point: peripheral blood 6 weeks after treatment start. The data were produced by immunoSEQ multiplex PCR, yet TCRdb's version contains in-frame clones alone and is incomplete. The sample has 35,000 to 45,000 clones, approximately 84% seen once. This sequence joins TRBV11-3 and TRBJ1-2; D is perhaps TRBD1 (6 bases). The clonotype was recovered from a man aged 35-49 years with urothelial cancer. Here the sequenced sample was PBMCs, taken around atezolizumab (anti-PD-L1) treatment. The CDR3 coding sequence is TGTGCCAGCAGCTTAGAAGGTCGAGGGGGATACTATGGCTACACCTTC. Protein product: CASSLEGRGGYYGYTF.